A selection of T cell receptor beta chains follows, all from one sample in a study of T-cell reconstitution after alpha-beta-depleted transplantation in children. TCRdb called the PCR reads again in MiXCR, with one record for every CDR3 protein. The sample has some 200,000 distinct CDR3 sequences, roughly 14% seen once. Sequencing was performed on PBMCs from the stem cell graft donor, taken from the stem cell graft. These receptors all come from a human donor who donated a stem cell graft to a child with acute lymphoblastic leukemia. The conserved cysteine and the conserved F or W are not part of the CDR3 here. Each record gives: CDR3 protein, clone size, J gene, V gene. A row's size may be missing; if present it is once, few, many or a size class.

CDR3: ASRPRGTFTGELF
size: many
J: TRBJ2-2
V: TRBV28

CDR3: SVEWTGTGELF
size: NA
J: TRBJ2-2
V: TRBV29-1

CDR3: ASSINPRREAF
size: NA
J: TRBJ1-1
V: TRBV6-1

CDR3: ASSPEGQY
size: many
J: TRBJ2-7
V: TRBV4-2

CDR3: ASRPTFSNTEAF
size: many
J: TRBJ1-1
V: TRBV7-8

CDR3: SVALGSYNSPLH
size: many
J: TRBJ1-6
V: TRBV29-1

CDR3: ASSLNLAGGTETQY
size: few
J: TRBJ2-5
V: TRBV5-1

CDR3: SARDRGPYTEAF
size: NA
J: TRBJ1-1
V: TRBV20-1

CDR3: ASSQDAGTSGGLEY
size: NA
J: TRBJ2-7
V: TRBV4-2

CDR3: ASSRRTDSNQPQH
size: many
J: TRBJ1-5
V: TRBV6-5

CDR3: ASKGGHYNEQF
size: many
J: TRBJ2-1
V: TRBV2

CDR3: AISVIAGGPEDTQY
size: many
J: TRBJ2-3
V: TRBV10-3

CDR3: ASSSDPTRGNTQY
size: NA
J: TRBJ2-3
V: TRBV28

CDR3: ASSDSHSGSNIQY
size: few
J: TRBJ2-4
V: TRBV6-4

CDR3: ASSGALAIQETQY
size: many
J: TRBJ2-5
V: TRBV7-6

CDR3: ASSLVVAGALSYEQY
size: NA
J: TRBJ2-7
V: TRBV5-1

CDR3: ASSFLGKGSSYGYT
size: NA
J: TRBJ1-2
V: TRBV5-1

CDR3: SAPSPSGELF
size: many
J: TRBJ2-2
V: TRBV29-1

CDR3: ASSFRRNSPLH
size: many
J: TRBJ1-6
V: TRBV5-6

CDR3: ASSPGGQMDEQF
size: many
J: TRBJ2-1
V: TRBV5-1

CDR3: SADRGTSGRAGYNEQF
size: many
J: TRBJ2-1
V: TRBV20-1

CDR3: SVDRGSSSYNEQF
size: NA
J: TRBJ2-1
V: TRBV29-1

CDR3: AISQTDRGGDSQPQH
size: NA
J: TRBJ1-5
V: TRBV10-3

CDR3: ASSLRSGRSYNEQF
size: many
J: TRBJ2-1
V: TRBV27

CDR3: AWTYGLAGYNEQF
size: NA
J: TRBJ2-1
V: TRBV30

CDR3: ASSTDPGDEAKNIQY
size: many
J: TRBJ2-4
V: TRBV12-3/TRBV12-4

CDR3: ASSQDAREDIQY
size: many
J: TRBJ2-4
V: TRBV4-2

CDR3: ASSLSVRGEAF
size: many
J: TRBJ1-1
V: TRBV5-1

CDR3: AWSVRGGSSQH
size: NA
J: TRBJ1-5
V: TRBV30

CDR3: ASSRSLTEFGGYT
size: many
J: TRBJ1-2
V: TRBV18

CDR3: ASSLAQGIYEQY
size: few
J: TRBJ2-7
V: TRBV5-4

CDR3: ASSSRLTTLAGELF
size: many
J: TRBJ2-2
V: TRBV7-9

CDR3: SVGEDRGTEAF
size: many
J: TRBJ1-1
V: TRBV29-1

CDR3: ASSLSLGSGEQF
size: many
J: TRBJ2-1
V: TRBV5-1

CDR3: ASSDPAGYPQETQY
size: many
J: TRBJ2-5
V: TRBV7-9

CDR3: ASSLVRTSGRDEQY
size: many
J: TRBJ2-7
V: TRBV5-1

CDR3: ASSRTYTGGNVYEQY
size: many
J: TRBJ2-7
V: TRBV3-1

CDR3: SARDLLVPYEQY
size: many
J: TRBJ2-7
V: TRBV20-1

CDR3: SATVEFGEQF
size: many
J: TRBJ2-1
V: TRBV20-1

CDR3: ASRSTSGSEETQY
size: many
J: TRBJ2-5
V: TRBV5-1

CDR3: ASSLLADTQY
size: many
J: TRBJ2-3
V: TRBV28

CDR3: ASSFDSGSNYNEQF
size: many
J: TRBJ2-1
V: TRBV12-3/TRBV12-4

CDR3: ASSLVTSGMAFREQF
size: NA
J: TRBJ2-1
V: TRBV11-3

CDR3: ASSLRSGTENNEQF
size: many
J: TRBJ2-1
V: TRBV5-1

CDR3: SASGEGTIRTGELF
size: NA
J: TRBJ2-2
V: TRBV20-1